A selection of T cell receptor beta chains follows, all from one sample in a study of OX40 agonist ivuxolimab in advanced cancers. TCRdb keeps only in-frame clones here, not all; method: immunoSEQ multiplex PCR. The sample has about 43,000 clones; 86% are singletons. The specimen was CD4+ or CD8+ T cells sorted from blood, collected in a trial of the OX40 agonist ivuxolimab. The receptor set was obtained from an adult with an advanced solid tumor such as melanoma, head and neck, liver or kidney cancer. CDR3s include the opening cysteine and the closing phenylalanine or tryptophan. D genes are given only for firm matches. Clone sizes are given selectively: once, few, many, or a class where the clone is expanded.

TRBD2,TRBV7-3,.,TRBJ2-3,TGTGCCAGCAGCTTAAGCCTAGCGGGAGGAACAGATACGCAGTATTTT,CASSLSLAGGTDTQYF
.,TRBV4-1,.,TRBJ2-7,TGCGCCAGCAGCCAAGGGGGTAGCGGCTCCTACGAGCAGTACTTC,CASSQGGSGSYEQYF
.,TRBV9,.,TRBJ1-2,TGTGCCAGCAGCGTAGTAGAGCCCCTCTCTTCTAACTATGGCTACACCTTC,CASSVVEPLSSNYGYTF
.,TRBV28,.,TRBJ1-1,TGTGCCAGCAGCGCGAACACTGAAGCTTTCTTT,CASSANTEAFF
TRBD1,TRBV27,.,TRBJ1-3,TGTGCCAGCAGTGCCTATACAGGGGGCTCTGGAAACACCATATATTTT,CASSAYTGGSGNTIYF
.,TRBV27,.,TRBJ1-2,TGTGCCAGCAGTCCCCTGGCAGGGTCGGTTGGCTACACCTTC,CASSPLAGSVGYTF
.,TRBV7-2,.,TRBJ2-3,TGTGCCAGCAGTAAAGAGGGGTTTTTAGGGGATACGCAGTATTTT,CASSKEGFLGDTQYF
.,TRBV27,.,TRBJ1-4,TGTGCCAGCAGTTTATGGGCAACTAATGAAAAACTGTTTTTT,CASSLWATNEKLFF
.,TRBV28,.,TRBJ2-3,TGTGCCAGCAGTTTAGTTGGGGGTCGCATAGATAAAGATACGCAGTATTTT,CASSLVGGRIDKDTQYF
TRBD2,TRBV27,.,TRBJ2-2,TGTGCCAGCAGTCCCGATGGGACTAGCGGTTCCGCGAACACCGGGGAGCTGTTTTTT,CASSPDGTSGSANTGELFF
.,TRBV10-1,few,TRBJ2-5,TGCGCCAGCAGCGCGACAGAACAAGAGACCCAGTACTTC,CASSATEQETQYF
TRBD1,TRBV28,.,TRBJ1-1,TGTGCCAGCAGTTCGCCCAGGGGGGGGAGCACTGAAGCTTTCTTT,CASSSPRGGSTEAFF
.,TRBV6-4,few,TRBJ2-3,TGTGCCAGCAGCCCAGAGACAGGAGGGGCAGATACGCAGTATTTT,CASSPETGGADTQYF
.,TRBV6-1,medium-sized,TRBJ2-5,TGTGCCAGCAGTGAAGGAGCTTCGAACCTCCAAGAGACCCAGTACTTC,CASSEGASNLQETQYF
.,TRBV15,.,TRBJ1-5,TGTGCCACCAGCCCTTACAGGGACAGCAATCAGCCCCAGCATTTT,CATSPYRDSNQPQHF
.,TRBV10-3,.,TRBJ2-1,TGTGCCATCTCGACAGGACGTGAGCAGTTCTTC,CAISTGREQFF
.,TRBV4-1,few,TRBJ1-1,TGCGCCAGCAGCCAAGATGCAGGGTTTGGCACTGAAGCTTTCTTT,CASSQDAGFGTEAFF
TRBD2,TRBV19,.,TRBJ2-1,TGTGCCAGTGGGTTTGGGACTAGAACAACTGAGCAGTTCTTC,CASGFGTRTTEQFF
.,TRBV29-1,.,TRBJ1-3,TGCAGCGTTGTAGGGGTGGGGGCTGGAAACACCATATATTTT,CSVVGVGAGNTIYF
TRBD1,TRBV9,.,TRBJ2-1,TGTGCCAGCAGTGGACAGGGCGGTGAGCAGTTCTTC,CASSGQGGEQFF
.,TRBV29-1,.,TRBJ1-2,TGCAGCGTTGTTGCGGCGGGAGCTAACTATGGCTACACCTTC,CSVVAAGANYGYTF
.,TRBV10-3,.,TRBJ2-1,TGTGCCATCAGTGAGTCGAACGACGTCAATGAGCAGTTCTTC,CAISESNDVNEQFF
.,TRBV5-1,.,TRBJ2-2,TGCGCCAGCAGCTTGGTCCCGGATGGGTCCGGGGAGCTGTTTTTT,CASSLVPDGSGELFF
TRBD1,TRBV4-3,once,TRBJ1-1,TGCGCCAGCAGCCCGGGACAGGGAACCCTCGGCACTGAAGCTTTCTTT,CASSPGQGTLGTEAFF
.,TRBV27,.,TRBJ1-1,TGTGCCAGCAGCAATTTACAGGGTTTGGACACTGAAGCTTTCTTT,CASSNLQGLDTEAFF
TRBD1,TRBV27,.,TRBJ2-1,TGTGCCAGCAGTGGACAGGGACATTTCAATGAGCAGTTCTTC,CASSGQGHFNEQFF
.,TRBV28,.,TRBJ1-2,TGTGCCAGCAGATACAACCTGAGGGCCAGCTATGGCTACACCTTC,CASRYNLRASYGYTF
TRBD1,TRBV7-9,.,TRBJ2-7,TGTGCCAGCAGCCCAACGGACAGGGGCTTAGGAGAGCAGTACTTC,CASSPTDRGLGEQYF
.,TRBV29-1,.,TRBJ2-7,TGCAGCGTTTATGACGGAACCTACGAGCAGTACTTC,CSVYDGTYEQYF
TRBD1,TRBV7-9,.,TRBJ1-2,TGTGCCAGCACCGACAGGGGAGTGAACTATGGCTACACCTTC,CASTDRGVNYGYTF
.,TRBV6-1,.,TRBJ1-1,TGTGCCAGCAGTGTGGGGGGGCAAAACACTGAAGCTTTCTTT,CASSVGGQNTEAFF
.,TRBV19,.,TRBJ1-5,TGTGCCAGTATACAGGGTTATAATCAGCCCCAGCATTTT,CASIQGYNQPQHF
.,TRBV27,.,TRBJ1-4,TGTGCCAGCATGGGACAACCCCTTAATGAAAAACTGTTTTTT,CASMGQPLNEKLFF
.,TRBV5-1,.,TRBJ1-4,TGCGCCAGCAGCTCAGACACCTCTAATGAAAAACTGTTTTTT,CASSSDTSNEKLFF
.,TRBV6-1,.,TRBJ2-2,TGTGCCAGCAGTGATGGAGGGATGGGCGGGGAGCTGTTTTTT,CASSDGGMGGELFF
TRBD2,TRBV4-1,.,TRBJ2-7,TGCGCCAGCAGCCCGCGGGGGTCGGGGTACGAGCAGTACTTC,CASSPRGSGYEQYF
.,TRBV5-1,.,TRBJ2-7,TGCGCCAGCAGCGGGACTCTCCTTCGCTACGAGCAGTACTTC,CASSGTLLRYEQYF
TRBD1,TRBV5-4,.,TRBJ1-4,TGTGCCAGCAGCTTCGGGACAGGGTTGGAAAAACTGTTTTTT,CASSFGTGLEKLFF
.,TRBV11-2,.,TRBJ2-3,TGTGCCAGCAGCATAGGACGAGATACGCAGTATTTT,CASSIGRDTQYF
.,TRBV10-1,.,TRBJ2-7,TGCGCCAGGTCGGGGGAGACCTACGAGCAGTACTTC,CARSGETYEQYF
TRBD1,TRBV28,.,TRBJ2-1,TGTGCCAGCAGTTCGGACAGGGAAGAATCCTACAATGAGCAGTTCTTC,CASSSDREESYNEQFF
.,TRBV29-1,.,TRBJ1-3,TGCAGCCCTGAGGGCAGCTCTGGAAACACCATATATTTT,CSPEGSSGNTIYF
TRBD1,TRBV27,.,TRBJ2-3,TGTGCCAGCAGTTTAAGTCAGGGGGTAGATACGCAGTATTTT,CASSLSQGVDTQYF
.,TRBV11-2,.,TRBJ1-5,TGTGCCAGCAGCTTAGCTGAGACAGGCTATCAGCCCCAGCATTTT,CASSLAETGYQPQHF
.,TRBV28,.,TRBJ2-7,TGTGCCAGCAGTCCCTCGGGACAATACGAGCAGTACTTC,CASSPSGQYEQYF
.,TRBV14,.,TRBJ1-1,TGTGCCAGCAGCCCGACGGGGTACACTGAAGCTTTCTTT,CASSPTGYTEAFF
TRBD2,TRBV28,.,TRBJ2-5,TGTGCCAGCAGTTTGAGTTTATATGCGGGGGAGAGGGAGACCCAGTACTTC,CASSLSLYAGERETQYF
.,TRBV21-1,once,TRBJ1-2,TGTGCCAGCAGCATGGACAGGGGGCGGAACTATGGCTACACCTTC,CASSMDRGRNYGYTF
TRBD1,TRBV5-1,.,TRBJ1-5,TGCGCCAGCAGCCCCGGGACAGGGGGCAATCAGCCCCAGCATTTT,CASSPGTGGNQPQHF
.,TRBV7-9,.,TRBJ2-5,TGTGCCAGCATTTCGGGGGAGGAGACCCAGTACTTC,CASISGEETQYF
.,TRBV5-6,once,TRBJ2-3,TGTGCCAGCAGCTTGGAACCAAGGGACACTTTTTACACAGATACGCAGTATTTT,CASSLEPRDTFYTDTQYF
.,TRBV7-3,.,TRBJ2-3,TGTGCCAGCAGCGCACAGGGGTTTGGCGGGAGTAGCACAGATACGCAGTATTTT,CASSAQGFGGSSTDTQYF
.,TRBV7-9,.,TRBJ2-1,TGTGCCAGCAGCTCGATGGAGCACCATACTCCAAATGAGCAGTTCTTC,CASSSMEHHTPNEQFF
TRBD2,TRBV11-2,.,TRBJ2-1,TGTGCCAGCAGCATAGGGGCGGGGGGATCCTACAATGAGCAGTTCTTC,CASSIGAGGSYNEQFF
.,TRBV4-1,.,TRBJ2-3,TGCGCCAGCAGTAACGTCGGATTTTGGGATACGCAGTATTTT,CASSNVGFWDTQYF
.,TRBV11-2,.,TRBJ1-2,TGTGCCAGCAGCTTAAGTCCAGGGTTCTATGGCTACACCTTC,CASSLSPGFYGYTF
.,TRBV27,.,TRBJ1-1,TGTGCCAGCAGGTTGGGTTCCCCGAACACTGAAGCTTTCTTT,CASRLGSPNTEAFF
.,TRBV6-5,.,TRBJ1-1,TGTGCCAGCAGTTACTCTTCGGACGGAGACACTGAAGCTTTCTTT,CASSYSSDGDTEAFF
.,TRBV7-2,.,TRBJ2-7,TGTGCCAGCAGCTATAATATGGGACAAGCCTACGAGCAGTACTTC,CASSYNMGQAYEQYF